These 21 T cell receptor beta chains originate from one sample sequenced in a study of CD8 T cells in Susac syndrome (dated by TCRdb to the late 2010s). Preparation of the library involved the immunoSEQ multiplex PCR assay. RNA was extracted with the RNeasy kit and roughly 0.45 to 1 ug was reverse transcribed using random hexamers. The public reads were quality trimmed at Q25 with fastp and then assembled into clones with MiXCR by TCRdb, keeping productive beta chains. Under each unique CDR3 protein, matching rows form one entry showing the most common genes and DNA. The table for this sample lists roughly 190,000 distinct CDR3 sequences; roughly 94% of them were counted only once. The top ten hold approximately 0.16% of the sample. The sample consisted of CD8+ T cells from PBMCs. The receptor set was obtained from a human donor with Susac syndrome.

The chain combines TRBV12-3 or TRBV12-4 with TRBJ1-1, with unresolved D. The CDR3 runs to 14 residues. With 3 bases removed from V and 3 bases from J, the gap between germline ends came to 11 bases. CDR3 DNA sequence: TGTGCCAGCAGTTTTGGGAACGGCTACACTGAAGCTTTCTTT. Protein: CASSFGNGYTEAFF.

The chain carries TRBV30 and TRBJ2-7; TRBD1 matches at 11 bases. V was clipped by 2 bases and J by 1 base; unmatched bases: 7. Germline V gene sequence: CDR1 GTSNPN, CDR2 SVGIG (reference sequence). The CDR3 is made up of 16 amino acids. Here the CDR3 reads CAWSPRTGGLSYEQYF. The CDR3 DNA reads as TGTGCCTGGAGTCCACGGACAGGGGGCTTATCCTACGAGCAGTACTTC.

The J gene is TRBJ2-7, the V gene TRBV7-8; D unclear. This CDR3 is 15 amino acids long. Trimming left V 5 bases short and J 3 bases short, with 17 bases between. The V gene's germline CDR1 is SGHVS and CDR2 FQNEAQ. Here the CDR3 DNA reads TGTGCCAGCAGCCCCACCCGCCGTTCCGACTACGAGCAGTACTTC. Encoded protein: CASSPTRRSDYEQYF.

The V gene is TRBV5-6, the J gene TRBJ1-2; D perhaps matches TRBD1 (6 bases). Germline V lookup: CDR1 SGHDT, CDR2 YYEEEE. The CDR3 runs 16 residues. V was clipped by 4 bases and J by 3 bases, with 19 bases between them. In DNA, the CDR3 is TGTGCCAGCAGCAGGAGGGGGGGCTCAAGTGACTATGGCTACACCTTC. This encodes CASSRRGGSSDYGYTF. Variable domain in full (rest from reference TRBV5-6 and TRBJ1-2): DAGVTQSPTHLIKTRGQQVTLRCSPKSGHDTVSWYQQALGQGPQFIFQYYEEEERQRGNFPDRFSGHQFPNYSSELNVNALLLGDSALYLCASSRRGGSSDYGYTFGSGTRLTVV.

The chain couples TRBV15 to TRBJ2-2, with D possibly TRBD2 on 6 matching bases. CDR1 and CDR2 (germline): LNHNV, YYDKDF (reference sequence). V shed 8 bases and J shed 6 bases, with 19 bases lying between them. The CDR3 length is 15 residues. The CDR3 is CATGRRESTAGELFF. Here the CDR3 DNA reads TGTGCCACCGGGCGACGGGAGAGTACGGCCGGGGAGCTGTTTTTT.

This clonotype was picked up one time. Here the CDR3 DNA reads TGTGCCAGCAGCTTTTGGAATGGAGAGCAGTACTTC. It yields the protein CASSFWNGEQYF. The chain joins TRBV7-9 to TRBJ2-7; D remains ambiguous. CDR3 length: 12 residues. V was pared by 3 bases and J by 7 bases, with 10 bases between. From germline, CDR1 is SEHNR and CDR2 FQNEAQ (reference sequence). Full variable domain (remainder filled in from reference TRBV7-9 and TRBJ2-7): DTGVSQNPRHKITKRGQNVTFRCDPISEHNRLYWYRQTLGQGPEFLTYFQNEAQLEKSRLLSDRFSAERPKGSFSTLEIQRTEQGDSAMYLCASSFWNGEQYFGPGTRLTVT.

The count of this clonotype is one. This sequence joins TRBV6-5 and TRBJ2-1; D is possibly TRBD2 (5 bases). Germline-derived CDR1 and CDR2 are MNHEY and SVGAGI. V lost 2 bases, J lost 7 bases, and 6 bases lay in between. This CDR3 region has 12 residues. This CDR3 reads CASSYEGNEQFF. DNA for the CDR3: TGTGCCAGCAGTTACGAGGGAAATGAGCAGTTCTTC.

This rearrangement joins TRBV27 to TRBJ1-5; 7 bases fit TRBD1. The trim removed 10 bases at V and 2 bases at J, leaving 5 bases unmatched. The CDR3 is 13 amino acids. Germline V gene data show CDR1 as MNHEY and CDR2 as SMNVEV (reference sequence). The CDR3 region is CATGDRGNQPQHF. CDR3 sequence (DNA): TGTGCCACCGGTGACAGGGGCAATCAGCCCCAGCATTTT.

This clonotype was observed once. CDR3 loop: CASSVAGRVKETQYF. DNA of the CDR3: TGTGCCAGCAGCGTAGCCGGCAGGGTAAAAGAGACCCAGTACTTC. V is TRBV9 and J is TRBJ2-5; D is possibly TRBD1 (5 bases). Per germline, CDR1 SGDLS and CDR2 YYNGEE. V shed 0 bases and J shed 3 bases, with 12 bases lying between them. The CDR3 totals 15 residues.

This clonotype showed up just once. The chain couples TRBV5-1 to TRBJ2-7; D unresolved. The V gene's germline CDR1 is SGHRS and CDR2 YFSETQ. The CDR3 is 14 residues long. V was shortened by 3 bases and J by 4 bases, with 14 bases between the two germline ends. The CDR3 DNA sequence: TGCGCCAGCAGCTCGACGGTGGGGATTTACGAGCAGTACTTC. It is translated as CASSSTVGIYEQYF.

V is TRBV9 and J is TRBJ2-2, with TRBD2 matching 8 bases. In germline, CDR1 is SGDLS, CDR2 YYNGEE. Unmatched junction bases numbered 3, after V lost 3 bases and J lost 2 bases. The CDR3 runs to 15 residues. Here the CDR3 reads CASSAAGVNTGELFF. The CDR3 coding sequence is TGTGCCAGCAGCGCAGCGGGAGTAAACACCGGGGAGCTGTTTTTT.

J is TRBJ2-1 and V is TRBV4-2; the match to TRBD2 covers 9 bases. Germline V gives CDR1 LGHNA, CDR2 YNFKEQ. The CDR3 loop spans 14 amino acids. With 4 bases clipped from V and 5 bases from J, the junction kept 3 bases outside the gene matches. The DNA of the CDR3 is TGTGCCAGCAGCCCCGGGACTAGCAACAATGAGCAGTTCTTC. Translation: CASSPGTSNNEQFF.

CDR3 nucleotides: TGTGCCAGCAGAAGAGGTAACGAGCAGTACTTC. As protein: CASRRGNEQYF. The genes are TRBV25-1 and TRBJ2-7, with D uncertain. CDR1 is MGHDK and CDR2 is SYGVNS in the germline V gene. V was clipped by 6 bases and J by 5 bases, with 8 bases between them. There are 11 residues in the CDR3.

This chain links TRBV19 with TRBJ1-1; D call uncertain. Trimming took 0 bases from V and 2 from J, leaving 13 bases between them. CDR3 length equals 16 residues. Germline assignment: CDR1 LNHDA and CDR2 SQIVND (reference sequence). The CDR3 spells CASSIDLVGVNTEAFF. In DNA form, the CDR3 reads TGTGCCAGTAGTATAGATCTCGTTGGAGTTAACACTGAAGCTTTCTTT.

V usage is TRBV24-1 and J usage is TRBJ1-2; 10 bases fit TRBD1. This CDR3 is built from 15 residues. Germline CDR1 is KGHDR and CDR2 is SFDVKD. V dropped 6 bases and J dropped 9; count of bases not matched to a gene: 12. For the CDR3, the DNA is TGTGCCACCAGTCCGACAGGGGGCGCGGATACGAGCTACACCTTC. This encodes CATSPTGGADTSYTF.

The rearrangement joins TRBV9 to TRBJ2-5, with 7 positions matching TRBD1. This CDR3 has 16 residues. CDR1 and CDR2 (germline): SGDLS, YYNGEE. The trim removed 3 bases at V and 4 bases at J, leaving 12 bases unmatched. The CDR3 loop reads CASSAAPLGGAETQYF. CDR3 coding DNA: TGTGCCAGCAGCGCCGCCCCCTTAGGGGGCGCAGAGACCCAGTACTTC. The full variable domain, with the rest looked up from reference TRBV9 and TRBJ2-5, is DSGVTQTPKHLITATGQRVTLRCSPRSGDLSVYWYQQSLDQGLQFLIQYYNGEERAKGNILERFSAQQFPDLHSELNLSSLELGDSALYFCASSAAPLGGAETQYFGPGTRLLVL.

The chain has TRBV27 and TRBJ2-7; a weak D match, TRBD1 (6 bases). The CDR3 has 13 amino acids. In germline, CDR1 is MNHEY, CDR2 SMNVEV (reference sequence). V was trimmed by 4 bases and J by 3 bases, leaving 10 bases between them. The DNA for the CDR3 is TGTGCCAGCAGTTACACAGGGAACTACGAGCAGTACTTC. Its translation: CASSYTGNYEQYF.

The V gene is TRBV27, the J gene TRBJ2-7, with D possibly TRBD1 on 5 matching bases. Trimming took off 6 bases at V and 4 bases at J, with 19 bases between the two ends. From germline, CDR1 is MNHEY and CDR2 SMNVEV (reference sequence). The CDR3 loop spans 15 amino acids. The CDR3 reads CASSSQPQGAYEQYF. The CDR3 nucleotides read TGTGCCAGCAGCAGTCAACCTCAAGGGGCGTACGAGCAGTACTTC.

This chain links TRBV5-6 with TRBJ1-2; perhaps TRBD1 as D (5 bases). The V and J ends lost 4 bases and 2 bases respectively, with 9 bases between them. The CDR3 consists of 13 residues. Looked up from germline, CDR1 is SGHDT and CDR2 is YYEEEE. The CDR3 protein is CASSEGVNYGYTF. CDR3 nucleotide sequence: TGTGCCAGCAGCGAAGGGGTGAACTATGGCTACACCTTC.

CDR3 sequence: CASSLSQTNEQFF. The CDR3 DNA is TGTGCCAGCAGCTTATCTCAGACCAATGAGCAGTTCTTC. J is TRBJ2-1 and V is TRBV7-3; D is undetermined. Germline CDR1 reads SGHTA; CDR2 reads FQGTGA. The length of the CDR3 is 13 residues. The V and J ends lost 2 bases and 6 bases respectively, with 8 bases between them.

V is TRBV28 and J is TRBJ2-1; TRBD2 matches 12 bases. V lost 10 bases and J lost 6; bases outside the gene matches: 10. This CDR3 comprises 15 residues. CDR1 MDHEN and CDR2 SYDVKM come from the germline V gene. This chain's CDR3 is CATTLTSGRTNEQFF. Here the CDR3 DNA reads TGTGCCACCACCCTGACTAGCGGGAGAACCAATGAGCAGTTCTTC. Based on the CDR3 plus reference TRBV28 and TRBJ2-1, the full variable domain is DVKVTQSSRYLVKRTGEKVFLECVQDMDHENMFWYRQDPGLGLRLIYFSYDVKMKEKGDIPEGYSVSREKKERFSLILESASTNQTSMYLCATTLTSGRTNEQFFGPGTRLTVL.